The T cell receptor (beta chain) described here comes from a study of Graves' ophthalmopathy and Graves' hyperthyroidism. Study details: Researchers obtained peripheral blood at initial diagnosis, before any treatment had begun.

Beta-chain TCR CDR3 regions were amplified from RNA transcripts. Scientists carried out first-round RT-PCR using HTBI primers and then a second-round multiplex PCR. Each CDR3 protein is one row after TCRdb ran MiXCR on the multiplex PCR reads. The sample lists some 250,000 distinct CDR3 sequences; around 50% were seen once. The receptor comes from an adult man with Graves' ophthalmopathy. Sequenced sample: peripheral blood.

CDR3 region: CASSVNTAYGYTF. The CDR3 DNA reads as TGTGCCAGCAGCGTAAATACAGCTTATGGCTACACCTTC. The V call is TRBV9, the J call TRBJ1-2, with D unresolved. The CDR3 runs to 13 residues. The germline V and J ends were trimmed by 1 base and 5 bases, with 9 bases remaining between them. Germline V gene sequence: CDR1 SGDLS, CDR2 YYNGEE.